The entry that follows covers one TCR beta chain sequence. As yet, its antigen is unknown. Peripheral blood, about 10 milliliters per participant, was collected. This sample was included in a study of type 1 and type 2 diabetes patients. For the study at large: Magnetic bead positive selection isolated CD4+ or CD8+ T cells from PBMCs. Study conclusions and caveats: Both CD4+ and CD8+ type 2 diabetes repertoires showed significantly higher diversity than type 1.

Amplification started from genomic DNA. Multiplex PCR with 30 forward and 13 reverse primers amplified the TCR beta CDR3. A single record per CDR3 protein comes from TCRdb applying MiXCR to the multiplex PCR reads. The sample includes 250,000 or so distinct CDR3 sequences, around 47% of them seen just once. V lost 6 bases to trimming and J lost 5 bases, with 13 bases between them. There are 13 residues in the CDR3. Looked up from germline, CDR1 is LNHDA and CDR2 is SQIVND (reference sequence). This clonotype was obtained from a man aged 18-30 years with type 2 diabetes. This rearrangement joins TRBV19 to TRBJ2-5; D uncertain. The sample comprised peripheral blood mononuclear cells (PBMCs). The CDR3 region is CASSGSRSETQYF. As DNA, the CDR3 is TGTGCCAGTAGCGGTTCCCGTTCGGAGACCCAGTACTTC.